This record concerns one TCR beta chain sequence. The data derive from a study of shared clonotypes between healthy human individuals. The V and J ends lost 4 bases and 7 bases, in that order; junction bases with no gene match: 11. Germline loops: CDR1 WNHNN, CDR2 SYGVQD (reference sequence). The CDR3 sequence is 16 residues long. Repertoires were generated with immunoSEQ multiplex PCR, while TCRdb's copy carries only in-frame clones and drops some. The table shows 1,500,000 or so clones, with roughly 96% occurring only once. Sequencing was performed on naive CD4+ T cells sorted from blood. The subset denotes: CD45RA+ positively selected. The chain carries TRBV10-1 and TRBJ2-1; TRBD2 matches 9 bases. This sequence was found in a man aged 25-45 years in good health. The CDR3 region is CASSGSGAGGRNEQFF. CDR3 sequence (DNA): TGCGCCAGCAGTGGGTCTGGGGCGGGAGGGAGGAATGAGCAGTTCTTC.